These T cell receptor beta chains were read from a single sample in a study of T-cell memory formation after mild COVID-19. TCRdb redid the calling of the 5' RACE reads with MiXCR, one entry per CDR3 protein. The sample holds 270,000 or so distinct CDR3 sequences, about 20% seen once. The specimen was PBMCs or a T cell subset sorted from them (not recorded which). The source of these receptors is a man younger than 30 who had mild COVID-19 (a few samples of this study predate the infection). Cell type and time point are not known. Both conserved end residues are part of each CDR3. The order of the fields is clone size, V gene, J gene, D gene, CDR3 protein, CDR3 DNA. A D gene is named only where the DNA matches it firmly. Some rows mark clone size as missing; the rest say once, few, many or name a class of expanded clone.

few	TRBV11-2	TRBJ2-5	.	CASSLAAWGVLQETQYF	TGTGCCAGCAGCTTAGCTGCTTGGGGAGTACTCCAAGAGACCCAGTACTTC
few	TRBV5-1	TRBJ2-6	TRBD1	CASSLGQGSSGANVLTF	TGCGCCAGCAGCTTGGGACAGGGGAGCTCTGGGGCCAACGTCCTGACTTTC
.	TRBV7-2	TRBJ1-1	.	CASSISVDTEAFF	TGTGCCAGCAGCATTAGTGTTGACACTGAAGCTTTCTTT
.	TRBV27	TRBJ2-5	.	CASSSVADSDQETQYF	TGTGCCAGCAGTTCCGTAGCAGACAGCGATCAAGAGACCCAGTACTTC
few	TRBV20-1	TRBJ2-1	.	CSARVRTVARNEQFF	TGCAGTGCTCGCGTTCGGACAGTGGCTCGCAATGAGCAGTTCTTC
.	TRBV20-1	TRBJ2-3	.	CSARPRSDTQYF	TGCAGTGCTAGACCCCGTTCAGATACGCAGTATTTT
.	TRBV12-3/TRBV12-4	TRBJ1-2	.	CASSLPNYGYTF	TGTGCCAGCAGTTTACCTAACTATGGCTACACCTTC
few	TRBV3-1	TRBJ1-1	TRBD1	CASSQSRDRERDRWEAFF	TGTGCCAGCAGCCAAAGCCGGGACAGGGAAAGGGATCGGTGGGAAGCTTTCTTT
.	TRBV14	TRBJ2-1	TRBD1	CASSKGQGPNEQFF	TGTGCCAGCAGCAAGGGACAGGGGCCCAATGAGCAGTTCTTC
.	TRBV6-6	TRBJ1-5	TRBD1	CASRGPTGNQPQHF	TGTGCCAGCAGGGGGCCGACAGGGAACCAGCCCCAGCATTTT
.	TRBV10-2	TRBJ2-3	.	CASSEWGRPITDTQYF	TGCGCCAGCAGTGAATGGGGGCGCCCAATCACAGATACGCAGTATTTT
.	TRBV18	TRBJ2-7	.	CASHSSGSSYEQYF	TGTGCCAGTCACAGCTCCGGGAGCTCCTACGAGCAGTACTTC
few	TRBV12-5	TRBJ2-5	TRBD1	CASAGQGRETQYF	TGTGCTAGTGCCGGACAGGGGCGAGAGACCCAGTACTTC
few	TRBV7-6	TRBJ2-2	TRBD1	CASSSTGTGNTGELFF	TGTGCCAGCAGCTCTACCGGGACAGGGAACACCGGGGAGCTGTTTTTT
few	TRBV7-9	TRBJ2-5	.	CASTRLSRETQYF	TGTGCCAGCACCAGACTATCCAGGGAGACCCAGTACTTC
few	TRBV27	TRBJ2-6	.	CASSMTLSGANVLTF	TGTGCCAGCAGTATGACGCTCTCTGGGGCCAACGTCCTGACTTTC
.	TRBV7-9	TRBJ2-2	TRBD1	CASSSDRGAGELFF	TGTGCCAGCAGCTCCGACAGGGGCGCCGGGGAGCTGTTTTTT
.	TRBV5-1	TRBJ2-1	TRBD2	CASSGKRGRIDEQFF	TGCGCCAGCAGCGGAAAGCGGGGGCGCATCGATGAGCAGTTCTTC
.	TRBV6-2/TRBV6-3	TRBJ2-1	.	CASSYVRYNEQFF	TGTGCCAGCAGTTATGTAAGGTACAATGAGCAGTTCTTC
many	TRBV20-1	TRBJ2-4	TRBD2	CSSERGSQYF	TGCAGTAGCGAGCGGGGAAGTCAGTACTTC
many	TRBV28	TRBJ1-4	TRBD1	CASSSSGTGSLGEKLFF	TGTGCCAGCAGTTCCTCCGGGACAGGGTCCCTTGGTGAAAAACTGTTTTTT
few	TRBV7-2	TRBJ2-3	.	CASRVSGTSTDTQYF	TGTGCCAGCAGGGTTAGCGGAACTAGCACAGATACGCAGTATTTT
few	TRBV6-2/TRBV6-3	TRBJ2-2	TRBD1	CASSFRQGPNTGELFF	TGTGCCAGCAGTTTCAGACAGGGACCGAACACCGGGGAGCTGTTTTTT